This entry lists 17 T cell receptor beta chains sequenced from one sample in a study of blood T cell repertoires in COVID-19. Assay: immunoSEQ multiplex PCR; the TCRdb copy retains only in-frame clones and omits some. The sample includes around 70,000 clones, about 82% of them seen just once. Material: peripheral blood. Source of these receptors: a human donor in a cohort sampled during active COVID-19.

This chain links TRBV28 with TRBJ1-5; tentatively, D is TRBD1 (6 bases). Germline assignment: CDR1 MDHEN and CDR2 SYDVKM. V was trimmed by 6 bases and J by 2 bases, leaving 20 bases between them. The CDR3 extends over 17 amino acids. The CDR3 DNA reads as TGTGCCAGCAGAGTCCTTCCAGGGGTGGGTGGCAATCAGCCCCAGCATTTT. This gives the protein CASRVLPGVGGNQPQHF.

This chain links TRBV30 with TRBJ2-7; 9 nucleotides agree with TRBD2. This CDR3 contains 17 residues. V shed 5 bases, J shed 2 bases, and the junction held 16 bases outside the gene matches. Germline assignment: CDR1 GTSNPN and CDR2 SVGIG (reference sequence). In DNA, the CDR3 is TGTGCCTGGCGTAGGGCTAGCGGGAATATGGAAACCTACGAGCAGTACTTC. This gives the protein CAWRRASGNMETYEQYF. The variable domain in full, with the rest retrieved from reference TRBV30 and TRBJ2-7, is SQTIHQWPATLVQPVGSPLSLECTVEGTSNPNLYWYRQAAGRGLQLLFYSVGIGQISSEVPQNLSASRPQDRQFILSSKKLLLSDSGFYLCAWRRASGNMETYEQYFGPGTRLTVT.

The V gene is TRBV28, the J gene TRBJ1-6; 9 positions agree with TRBD1. V lost 6 bases and J lost 10; bases outside the gene matches: 10. Germline V gene lookup returns CDR1 MDHEN and CDR2 SYDVKM. The CDR3 has 15 amino acids. CDR3: CASSKRGTGRSPLHF. The CDR3 coding sequence is TGTGCCAGCAGCAAGAGGGGGACAGGGCGATCACCCCTCCACTTT.

V is TRBV5-6 and J is TRBJ2-7; 10 nucleotides line up with TRBD1. Germline values: CDR1 SGHDT, CDR2 YYEEEE. V lost 3 bases to trimming and J lost 5 bases; unmatched junction nucleotides: 2. The CDR3 has 13 residues. The CDR3 DNA is TGTGCCAGCAGCTCGACAGGGGGCCACGAGCAGTACTTC. It specifies CASSSTGGHEQYF. Filled out from reference TRBV5-6 and TRBJ2-7, the complete variable domain reads DAGVTQSPTHLIKTRGQQVTLRCSPKSGHDTVSWYQQALGQGPQFIFQYYEEEERQRGNFPDRFSGHQFPNYSSELNVNALLLGDSALYLCASSSTGGHEQYFGPGTRLTVT.

This clone has more than one count but fewer than ten. V is TRBV7-9 and J is TRBJ2-2; no reliable D call. The CDR3 length is 15 residues. Trimming cost V 1 base and J 2 bases, with 8 bases left between them. The germline gives CDR1 SEHNR, CDR2 FQNEAQ (reference sequence). The CDR3 DNA reads as TGTGCCAGCAGCTTAGGCGGCCAAAACACCGGGGAGCTGTTTTTT. Translating it yields CASSLGGQNTGELFF.

The chain combines TRBV12-3 or TRBV12-4 with TRBJ2-7; D is perhaps TRBD2 (5 bases). This CDR3 is built from 11 residues. V lost 3 bases and J 9 bases, leaving 9 bases between the germline ends. The CDR3 DNA follows: TGTGCCAGCAGTTTTGGGAGAGCGCAGTACTTC. It encodes CASSFGRAQYF.

The chain uses TRBV28 and TRBJ2-6, with D maybe TRBD1 (5 bases). Germline CDR1 reads MDHEN; CDR2 reads SYDVKM. The germline V and J ends were trimmed by 7 bases and 3 bases, with 13 bases remaining between them. CDR3 length: 15 residues. The CDR3 is CASKLAGLGANVLTF. The CDR3 DNA reads TGTGCCAGCAAACTGGCAGGGCTTGGGGCCAACGTCCTGACTTTC.

This clone occurred a few times. The chain uses TRBV13 and TRBJ2-2, with 11 positions matching TRBD1. The germline CDR1 and CDR2 sequences are PRHDT and FYEKMQ (reference sequence). The CDR3 is 19 residues long. The V and J ends lost 5 bases and 0 bases, in that order; junction bases with no gene match: 11. Written as DNA, the CDR3 is TGTGCCAGCAGCACCCATGGACAGGGGGCTTCTGCGAACACCGGGGAGCTGTTTTTT. Its translation is CASSTHGQGASANTGELFF.

The V and J genes are TRBV7-3 and TRBJ2-1; 8 bases are a match to TRBD1. V shed 5 bases and J 3 bases; nucleotides not matched to a gene: 9. From germline, CDR1 is SGHTA and CDR2 FQGTGA. This CDR3 has 16 amino acids. Here the CDR3 reads CASSPNPGQDYNEQFF. The CDR3, as DNA: TGTGCCAGCAGCCCGAACCCGGGACAGGACTACAATGAGCAGTTCTTC. Combining the CDR3 with reference TRBV7-3 and TRBJ2-1 gives the whole variable domain GAGVSQTPSNKVTEKGKYVELRCDPISGHTALYWYRQSLGQGPEFLIYFQGTGAADDSGLPNDRFFAVRPEGSVSTLKIQRTERGDSAVYLCASSPNPGQDYNEQFFGPGTRLTVL.

V gene TRBV7-9 combines with J gene TRBJ2-3; D perhaps matches TRBD2 (6 bases). The CDR3 spans 17 residues. Germline values: CDR1 SEHNR, CDR2 FQNEAQ (reference sequence). V dropped 0 bases and J dropped 0 bases, with 13 bases sitting between them. The CDR3 loop reads CASSLAGGLTSTDTQYF. The CDR3 DNA follows: TGTGCCAGCAGCTTAGCGGGAGGACTAACTAGCACAGATACGCAGTATTTT.

The rearrangement links TRBV7-3 to TRBJ2-1, with 7 bases that match TRBD1. After removal of 6 bases from V and 8 bases from J, the junction contained 7 bases not matched to a gene. Germline V gives CDR1 SGHTA, CDR2 FQGTGA. This CDR3 is built from 13 residues. CDR3 in amino acids: CASSHRGPHEQFF. As DNA, the CDR3 is TGTGCCAGCAGTCACAGGGGCCCCCATGAGCAGTTCTTC.

The chain recombines TRBV15 with TRBJ2-7; perhaps TRBD1 as D (5 bases). This CDR3 contains 13 residues. CDR1 LNHNV and CDR2 YYDKDF come from the germline V gene (reference sequence). Trimming left V 3 bases short and J 0 bases short, with 6 bases between. As DNA, the CDR3 is TGTGCCACCAGCAGGGACACCTCCTACGAGCAGTACTTC. Translated: CATSRDTSYEQYF.

The chain links TRBV10-3 to TRBJ1-1; 8 bases agree with TRBD1. With 5 bases clipped from V and 13 bases from J, the junction kept 12 bases outside the gene matches. The CDR3 has 13 residues. Germline V lookup: CDR1 ENHRY, CDR2 SYGVKD. CDR3 DNA sequence: TGTGCCATCAGTTACTCCACGGACAGGGAGGGTTTCTTT. It translates to CAISYSTDREGFF.

The chain has TRBV18 and TRBJ2-2; 7 bases map to TRBD1. V trimming: 6 bases; J trimming: 5 bases; junction bases outside the gene matches: 9. Germline V lookup: CDR1 KGHSH, CDR2 LQKENI. The CDR3 runs to 15 residues. CDR3 region: CASSIGQDLTGELFF. In DNA, the CDR3 is TGTGCCAGCTCTATCGGACAGGACCTGACCGGGGAGCTGTTTTTT.

The rearrangement joins TRBV5-1 to TRBJ2-1, with D maybe TRBD1 (5 bases). Deletions cut 1 base from V and 0 bases from J, with 17 bases between. Germline V gives CDR1 SGHRS, CDR2 YFSETQ. The CDR3 covers 18 residues. CDR3 sequence: CASSLTQRGGASYNEQFF. The CDR3 coding sequence is TGCGCCAGCAGCTTGACCCAAAGGGGCGGAGCCTCCTACAATGAGCAGTTCTTC.

The rearrangement joins TRBV13 to TRBJ2-3, with D possibly being TRBD2 (6 bases). Germline V gene data show CDR1 as PRHDT and CDR2 as FYEKMQ (reference sequence). Trimming stripped 2 bases from V and 2 bases from J, with 17 bases between. This CDR3 is built from 17 residues. CDR3: CASSLFRDSTHTDTQYF. CDR3 nucleotide sequence: TGTGCCAGCAGCTTATTCAGGGACTCTACCCACACAGATACGCAGTATTTT.

The CDR3 DNA sequence: TGTGCCAGCAGTGAGACAGATAGATTCTATGGCTACACCTTC. Residues: CASSETDRFYGYTF. The J gene is TRBJ1-2, the V gene TRBV2; D is possibly TRBD1 (5 bases). CDR3 length: 14 amino acids. Germline assignment: CDR1 SNHLY and CDR2 FYNNEI. Trimming removed 3 bases from V and 4 bases from J, with 12 bases in between.